This section outlines one TCR beta chain sequence together with its context. This sample is drawn from a study of identical twins. From the 5' RACE reads, TCRdb called clonotypes with MiXCR, one entry per CDR3 protein. This table holds 1,800,000 or so distinct CDR3 sequences, about 31% found once. Germline loops: CDR1 DFQATT, CDR2 SNEGSKA (reference sequence). CDR3 length: 12 residues. V lost 3 bases and J lost 9, with 14 bases in between. Source material: cord blood. The receptor comes from a newborn girl in good health. V is TRBV20-1 and J is TRBJ1-2; D gene uncertain. The CDR3 loop is CSASASLGSYTF. CDR3 sequence (DNA): TGCAGTGCTAGTGCCTCCCTGGGTAGCTACACCTTC.